This T cell receptor beta chain was sequenced during a study of human T cells and chemical hapten exposure. Time point specified: patch test 1, 2 weeks after DPC sensitization. Treatment described: therapeutic diphenylcyclopropenone sensitization with weekly scalp DPC. This clonotype was counted at least ten times. TCRdb reprocessed the RACE reads via MiXCR and lists one record per CDR3 protein. Of 380,000 or so distinct CDR3 sequences in the sample, more than 4.5% were seen once. This sample comprised whole blood, obtained in connection with sensitization to the hapten diphenylcyclopropenone (DPC). The clonotype was recovered from a woman aged 45 to 65 with alopecia areata. Some clones in this sample may be carry-over from other donors' samples.

CDR3 region: CASSFSISGLEQYF. The CDR3, as DNA: TGTGCCAGCAGCTTCTCGATATCCGGCCTTGAGCAGTACTTC. The chain employs TRBV28 and TRBJ2-7, with D uncertain. The germline gives CDR1 MDHEN, CDR2 SYDVKM. The length of the CDR3 is 14 residues. Trimming pared 6 bases from V and 7 bases from J, leaving 19 bases between.